The present T cell receptor beta chain was sequenced within a study of metastatic and nonmetastatic thyroid tumors. At the level of the study: Across blood and tumor or nodule tissue, repertoires from malignant and benign thyroid patients were compared with one another. Study-level results: Benign nodules were reported to have significantly lower TCR beta diversity than malignant thyroid tumors, in blood and tumor.

This clone came up many times. Antigen specificity is unknown. Patients underwent thyroid surgery, and none had received any treatment before it. V was pared by 5 bases and J by 5 bases, with 18 bases between. This CDR3 has 15 amino acids. Germline assignment: CDR1 MNHEY and CDR2 SMNVEV (reference sequence). TCRdb re-analyzed the PCR reads using MiXCR. The sample carries some 29,000 clones, around 7% recorded once. The chain combines TRBV27 with TRBJ2-5; no definite D call. What was sequenced was blood. The TCR sequence derives from a female donor with papillary thyroid cancer or a benign thyroid nodule (not recorded which). Some clones in this sample may be carry-over from other donors' samples. CDR3 sequence reads: CASSPPRARLETQYF. CDR3 nucleotide sequence: TGTGCCAGCAGTCCTCCCCGAGCCAGGTTGGAGACCCAGTACTTC.